Below are 25 T cell receptor beta chains sequenced from a single sample in a study of Ad26.COV2.S vaccination and SARS-CoV-2 variants (dated by TCRdb to the early 2020s). Receptor libraries were prepared by the immunoSEQ multiplex PCR assay. TCRdb holds this immuneACCESS table with in-frame rearrangements only. Some clones are missing; in checked studies, unresolved V genes explain under half, and the rest has no known cause. This sample lists approximately 410,000 clones; around 93% were detected once. Approximately 1.6% of the sample is taken by the ten largest. Taken with the paper, the label for treatment or condition translates to: about 20 received Ad26.COV2.S at low or high dose, single or two shots; five or six received placebo; per-sample allocation not given. Repertoires of vaccine and placebo recipients were sequenced from samples collected on day 63 after the first injection. Sequences were derived from peripheral blood, sampled in a trial of Ad26.COV2.S vaccine versus placebo. The receptors originated from a person between 18 and 65 years old who received the Ad26.COV2.S COVID-19 vaccine or a placebo.

The chain has TRBV15 and TRBJ2-7; 7 nucleotides match TRBD2. This CDR3 is built from 12 residues. Losses at the gene ends were 5 bases for V and 4 bases for J; bases not matched to a gene: 2. The V gene's germline CDR1 is LNHNV and CDR2 YYDKDF (reference sequence). This chain's CDR3 is CATSGEGYEQYF. The CDR3, as DNA: TGTGCCACCAGCGGGGAGGGATACGAGCAGTACTTC.

The chain links TRBV6-5 to TRBJ2-7; 10 nucleotides agree with TRBD1. There are 15 residues in the CDR3. J was trimmed by 6 bases and V by 2 bases; bases with no gene match: 7. From germline, CDR1 is MNHEY and CDR2 SVGAGI. In nucleotides, the CDR3 is TGTGCCAGCAGTTACGGGGGGGACAGGGGAGGCGAGCAGTACTTC. Translation gives CASSYGGDRGGEQYF.

The V call is TRBV19, the J call TRBJ1-3; D is unresolved. Germline assignment: CDR1 LNHDA and CDR2 SQIVND (reference sequence). The V end was cut by 5 bases, the J end by 4 bases, with 12 bases between. The CDR3 sequence is 14 residues long. CDR3 in DNA: TGTGCCAGTAGTGATGCGTTTTTCGGAAACACCATATATTTT. It translates to CASSDAFFGNTIYF.

The V gene is TRBV7-2, the J gene TRBJ2-3; weak D call: TRBD2 (6 bases). Germline assignment: CDR1 SGHTA and CDR2 FQGNSA. Trimming pared 2 bases from V and 4 bases from J, leaving 13 bases between. There are 15 residues in the CDR3. The CDR3 nucleotides read TGTGCCAGCAGCTTATGGGACTCCATATCAGATACGCAGTATTTT. As protein: CASSLWDSISDTQYF.

This clone was seen only once. The CDR3 protein is CATSVGGNSNEQFF. The DNA of the CDR3 is TGTGCCACCAGTGTCGGGGGTAATAGCAATGAGCAGTTCTTC. The chain employs TRBV24-1 and TRBJ2-1; a possible D gene is TRBD2 (6 bases). Germline V gene sequence: CDR1 KGHDR, CDR2 SFDVKD. V was clipped by 5 bases and J by 6 bases, with 13 bases between them. The CDR3 totals 14 residues.

The chain employs TRBV25-1 and TRBJ2-5; the D gene is possibly TRBD1 (5 bases). Trimming cost V 0 bases and J 1 base, with 6 bases left between them. The length of the CDR3 is 14 residues. Germline V CDR1 and CDR2: MGHDK, SYGVNS. For the CDR3, the DNA is TGTGCCAGCAGTGAATACAGGGCCCAAGAGACCCAGTACTTC. As protein: CASSEYRAQETQYF.

On this clone: One junction end disagrees with the germline gene, perhaps due to a read error. Here the CDR3 reads CANSYLGTGAEAFF. DNA of the CDR3: TGTGCCAACAGTTACCTTGGGACAGGGGCTGAAGCTTTCTTT. V and J are TRBV6-5 and TRBJ1-1; 10 positions match TRBD1. There are 14 residues in the CDR3. Germline CDR1 reads MNHEY; CDR2 reads SVGAGI.

This sequence joins TRBV5-4 and TRBJ1-2; weak D call: TRBD1 (6 bases). The V end lost 4 bases, the J end lost 4 bases, and 14 bases lay between the germline ends. Looked up from germline, CDR1 is SGHNT and CDR2 is YYREEE (reference sequence). The CDR3 length is 14 residues. The CDR3 coding sequence is TGTGCCAGCAGCAGTAACGAGGGGGGCTATGGCTACACCTTC. This gives the protein CASSSNEGGYGYTF.

This clone was observed a handful of times. The chain couples TRBV7-9 to TRBJ1-2; TRBD1 matches 7 bases. Per germline, CDR1 SEHNR and CDR2 FQNEAQ (reference sequence). V lost 2 bases and J lost 1; bases outside the gene matches: 10. The length of the CDR3 is 17 residues. CDR3 DNA: TGTGCCAGCAGCTTACTTTCTTCAGGGGGAATTAACTATGGCTACACCTTC. This encodes CASSLLSSGGINYGYTF. Variable domain in full (rest from reference TRBV7-9 and TRBJ1-2): DTGVSQNPRHKITKRGQNVTFRCDPISEHNRLYWYRQTLGQGPEFLTYFQNEAQLEKSRLLSDRFSAERPKGSFSTLEIQRTEQGDSAMYLCASSLLSSGGINYGYTFGSGTRLTVV.

The V call is TRBV6-2 or TRBV6-3, the J call TRBJ1-2; D perhaps matches TRBD1 (5 bases). This CDR3 region has 14 residues. V lost 5 bases and J lost 5, with 15 bases in between. Per germline, CDR1 MNHEY and CDR2 SVGEGT. The chain's CDR3 is CASSNGAFYYGYTF. The CDR3 region has the DNA TGTGCCAGCAGTAACGGGGCCTTCTATTATGGCTACACCTTC.

The chain is built from TRBV18 and TRBJ1-5; a weak D match, TRBD1 (6 bases). Trimming took 5 bases from V and 2 from J, leaving 10 bases between them. Germline assignment: CDR1 KGHSH and CDR2 LQKENI. CDR3 length equals 14 residues. As DNA, the CDR3 is TGTGCCAGCTCATCCGAGGGGGGCAATCAGCCCCAGCATTTT. Protein: CASSSEGGNQPQHF. The variable domain in full, completed from reference TRBV18 and TRBJ1-5, reads NAGVMQNPRHLVRRRGQEARLRCSPMKGHSHVYWYRQLPEEGLKFMVYLQKENIIDESGMPKERFSAEFPKEGPSILRIQQVVRGDSAAYFCASSSEGGNQPQHFGDGTRLSIL.

The CDR3 DNA reads as TGTGCCTGGAGTGAAGGACAGGGTTGGACAGATACGCAGTATTTT. Its translation: CAWSEGQGWTDTQYF. The chain couples TRBV30 to TRBJ2-3, with 8 nucleotides matching TRBD1. V dropped 1 base and J dropped 3; count of bases not matched to a gene: 6. Germline V gene sequence: CDR1 GTSNPN, CDR2 SVGIG (reference sequence). There are 15 residues in the CDR3. The full variable domain, its missing parts supplied by reference TRBV30 and TRBJ2-3, is SQTIHQWPATLVQPVGSPLSLECTVEGTSNPNLYWYRQAAGRGLQLLFYSVGIGQISSEVPQNLSASRPQDRQFILSSKKLLLSDSGFYLCAWSEGQGWTDTQYFGPGTRLTVL.

The chain carries TRBV3-1 (or the pseudogene TRBV3-2) and TRBJ2-5; 7 bases line up with TRBD2. V trimming: 1 base; J trimming: 2 bases; junction bases outside the gene matches: 7. Germline loops: CDR1 LGHDT, CDR2 YNNKEL (reference sequence). The CDR3 totals 16 residues. The CDR3 is CASSQALPSGQETQYF. The CDR3 bases are TGTGCCAGCAGCCAAGCTTTGCCTAGCGGACAAGAGACCCAGTACTTC.

The rearrangement uses TRBV7-2 and TRBJ2-2; 11 bases line up with TRBD2. The CDR3 sequence is 16 residues long. The germline V gene encodes CDR1 SGHTA and CDR2 FQGNSA. The junction had 4 bases not matched to a gene; V was cut back by 2 bases and J by 5 bases. CDR3 sequence (DNA): TGTGCCAGCAGCTTATCGGGACTAGCGGTGACCGGGGAGCTGTTTTTT. Residues: CASSLSGLAVTGELFF.

This chain connects TRBV6-5 to TRBJ2-7; 7 bases align to TRBD2. The CDR3 has 15 amino acids. V dropped 6 bases and J dropped 0; count of bases not matched to a gene: 8. Germline V gene sequence: CDR1 MNHEY, CDR2 SVGAGI. The CDR3 DNA sequence: TGTGCCAGCAGCCTACAAGCGGGGCCCTCCTACGAGCAGTACTTC. This encodes CASSLQAGPSYEQYF.

The chain links TRBV13 to TRBJ1-1; no clear D. The V and J ends lost 7 bases and 0 bases respectively, with 15 bases between them. CDR1 is PRHDT, CDR2 FYEKMQ, per germline (reference sequence). The CDR3 consists of 15 residues. This chain's CDR3 is CASTRVAGMNTEAFF. CDR3 in DNA: TGTGCCAGCACACGAGTTGCGGGGATGAACACTGAAGCTTTCTTT.

The V and J genes are TRBV5-4 and TRBJ2-3, with D perhaps TRBD1 or TRBD2 (6 bases each). This CDR3 spans 15 amino acids. V gave up 5 bases and J gave up 4 bases, with 17 bases separating them. Germline V gene sequence: CDR1 SGHNT, CDR2 YYREEE (reference sequence). The CDR3 here is CASRTMGGMSDTQYF. DNA of the CDR3: TGTGCCAGCAGGACGATGGGGGGCATGTCAGATACGCAGTATTTT.

The V gene is TRBV6-5, the J gene TRBJ2-2, with D perhaps given as TRBD1 or TRBD2 (6 bases each). V lost 2 bases to trimming and J lost 4 bases, with 11 bases between them. The CDR3 covers 15 residues. The germline CDR1 and CDR2 sequences are MNHEY and SVGAGI. The CDR3 reads CASSYDRRGTGELFF. The CDR3 DNA is TGTGCCAGCAGTTACGACAGGCGGGGCACCGGGGAGCTGTTTTTT.

The J gene is TRBJ2-3, the V gene TRBV5-1; D unresolved. The CDR3 consists of 15 residues. Trimming removed 4 bases at V and 3 bases at J, with 15 bases between. Germline CDR1 SGHRS, CDR2 YFSETQ. CDR3 region: CASSQDYPKTDTQYF. CDR3 sequence (DNA): TGCGCCAGCAGCCAAGATTACCCGAAGACAGATACGCAGTATTTT.

The CDR3 sequence: CASSRSPLDAEAFF. CDR3 bases: TGCGCCAGCAGCCGATCGCCCTTGGATGCTGAAGCTTTCTTT. The rearrangement joins TRBV4-1 to TRBJ1-1; D gene unclear. Germline CDR1 MGHRA, CDR2 YSYEKL. This CDR3 is 14 amino acids long. V was shortened by 4 bases and J by 6 bases, with 15 bases between the two germline ends.

This chain joins TRBV19 and TRBJ2-5; D might be TRBD1 or TRBD2, each matching 5 bases. CDR3 length: 11 amino acids. Trimming pared 8 bases from V and 5 bases from J, leaving 9 bases between. CDR1 is LNHDA and CDR2 is SQIVND in the germline V gene (reference sequence). CDR3 residues: CASGTYETQYF. The CDR3 DNA reads TGTGCCAGTGGGACCTACGAGACCCAGTACTTC.

This clone was recorded only once. The chain uses TRBV6-2 or TRBV6-3 and TRBJ2-3; D call uncertain. The germline V and J ends were trimmed by 2 bases and 4 bases, with 10 bases remaining between them. This CDR3 comprises 14 residues. Germline V gives CDR1 MNHEY, CDR2 SVGEGT. In DNA form, the CDR3 reads TGTGCCAGCAGTTACGGGGAATTTGCAGATACGCAGTATTTT. Translating gives CASSYGEFADTQYF.

The J gene is TRBJ2-1, the V gene TRBV5-1; D might be TRBD1 or TRBD2, each matching 6 bases. Germline V lookup: CDR1 SGHRS, CDR2 YFSETQ. Trimming removed 5 bases at V and 3 bases at J, with 15 bases between. This CDR3 spans 15 amino acids. The CDR3 loop reads CASSQQGGGYNEQFF. The DNA of the CDR3 is TGCGCCAGCAGTCAGCAAGGGGGAGGCTACAATGAGCAGTTCTTC. Looking up the rest from reference TRBV5-1 and TRBJ2-1 gives the full variable domain: KAGVTQTPRYLIKTRGQQVTLSCSPISGHRSVSWYQQTPGQGLQFLFEYFSETQRNKGNFPGRFSGRQFSNSRSEMNVSTLELGDSALYLCASSQQGGGYNEQFFGPGTRLTVL.

This clone was detected once. The chain couples TRBV27 to TRBJ2-7; D call uncertain. The CDR3 sequence is 14 residues long. CDR1 and CDR2 from the germline V gene are MNHEY and SMNVEV (reference sequence). Trimming pared 2 bases from V and 4 bases from J, leaving 12 bases between. The CDR3 DNA reads as TGTGCCAGCAGTTTAATAGAAAATTTTTACGAGCAGTACTTC. Protein sequence: CASSLIENFYEQYF.

The genes are TRBV20-1 and TRBJ2-7; D call uncertain. Germline V CDR1 and CDR2: DFQATT, SNEGSKA (reference sequence). The CDR3 runs 10 residues. Trimming pared 6 bases from V and 5 bases from J, leaving 8 bases between. The CDR3 DNA follows: TGCAGTGCGGAAAGGGACGAGCAGTACTTC. Its protein product is CSAERDEQYF.